The present T cell receptor (beta chain) was sequenced within a study of blood T cells in healthy people across ages. V was cut by 3 bases and J by 8 bases, with 17 bases left in between. The CDR3 totals 14 residues. CDR1 and CDR2 from the germline V gene are ENHRY and SYGVKD. A few counts support this clonotype. The use of a sample-barcoded 5' primer and a J-beta primer mix characterized a second PCR of roughly 6 to 11 cycles. TCRdb independently ran MiXCR on the 5' RACE reads; one entry per CDR3 protein. The sample records approximately 800,000 distinct CDR3 sequences, about 25% being singletons. The data also belong to a second study, concerning T cells of mothers and their children.

This chain joins TRBV10-3 and TRBJ2-7; D is perhaps TRBD1 or TRBD2 (5 bases each). The material sequenced was blood. This TCR came from a boy between 10 and 17 years old in good health. CDR3 loop: CAISEGQGPFQQYF. The CDR3 DNA follows: TGTGCCATCAGTGAAGGGCAGGGACCCTTTCAGCAGTACTTC.